This T cell receptor (beta chain) was observed in a study of CD8 T cells in ankylosing spondylitis. General study results and limits: What appeared characteristic of ankylosing spondylitis blood was a TCR beta motif of fewer than ten highly homologous variants. Significant enrichment of disease-linked clones was reported in matched ankylosing spondylitis synovial fluid. Earlier work had already found some motif variants in reactive arthritis synovial fluid and blood. Disease-linked clones bore a CD8+ phenotype and were relatively rare in peripheral blood.

J gave up 5 bases and V 5 bases, and 13 bases lay outside the gene matches. The germline V gene has CDR1 SGHAT and CDR2 FQDESV (reference sequence). The length of the CDR3 is 18 residues. Libraries for TCR beta were made by quantitative 5'-RACE with molecular barcodes. TCRdb recomputed calls from the 5' RACE reads with MiXCR, one row per CDR3 protein. The table has approximately 440,000 distinct CDR3 sequences, about a sixth seen once. Regarding this clonotype: Antigen specificity is unknown.

Sequenced: blood, either unsorted or a sorted T cell fraction (not recorded which). The chain uses TRBV11-1 and TRBJ2-1; TRBD2 matches 12 bases. This sequence was found in a male donor with ankylosing spondylitis. CDR3 bases: TGTGCCAGCAGCGCTGGCCGGGGACTAGCGGGTCGGAACAATGAGCAGTTCTTC. It specifies CASSAGRGLAGRNNEQFF.